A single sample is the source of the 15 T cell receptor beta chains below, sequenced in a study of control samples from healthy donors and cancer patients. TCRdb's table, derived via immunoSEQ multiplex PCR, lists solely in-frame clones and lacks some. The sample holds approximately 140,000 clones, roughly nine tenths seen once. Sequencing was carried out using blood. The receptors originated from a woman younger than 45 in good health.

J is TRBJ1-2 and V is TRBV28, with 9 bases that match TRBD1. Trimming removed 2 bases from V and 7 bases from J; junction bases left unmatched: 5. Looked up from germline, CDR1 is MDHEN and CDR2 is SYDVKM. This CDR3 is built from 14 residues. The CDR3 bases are TGTGCCAGCAGTTTAACGGGACAGGGAGGTGGCTACACCTTC. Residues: CASSLTGQGGGYTF.

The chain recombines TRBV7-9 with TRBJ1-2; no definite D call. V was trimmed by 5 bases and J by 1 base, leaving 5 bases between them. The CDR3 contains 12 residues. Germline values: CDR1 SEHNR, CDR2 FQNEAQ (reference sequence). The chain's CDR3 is CASSGVNYGYTF. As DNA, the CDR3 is TGTGCCAGCAGCGGAGTTAACTATGGCTACACCTTC.

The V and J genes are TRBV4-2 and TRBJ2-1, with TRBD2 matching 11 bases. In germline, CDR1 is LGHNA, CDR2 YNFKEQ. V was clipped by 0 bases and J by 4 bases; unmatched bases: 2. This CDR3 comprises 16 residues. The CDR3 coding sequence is TGTGCCAGCAGCCAAGAAGGGACTAGCGGTTACAATGAGCAGTTCTTC. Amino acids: CASSQEGTSGYNEQFF.

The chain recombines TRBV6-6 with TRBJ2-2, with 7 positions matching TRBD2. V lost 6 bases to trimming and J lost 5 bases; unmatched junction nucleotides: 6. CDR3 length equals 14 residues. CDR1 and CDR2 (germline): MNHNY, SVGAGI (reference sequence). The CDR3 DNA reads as TGTGCCAGCAGCCGGGACTATGGGACCGGGGAGCTGTTTTTT. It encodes CASSRDYGTGELFF.

DNA of the CDR3: TGTGCCAGCAGCCAAGATTACAGAACTTTTTACAATGAGCAGTTCTTC. Residues: CASSQDYRTFYNEQFF. This chain uses TRBV4-2 with TRBJ2-1; D gene uncertain. Trimming removed 0 bases at V and 4 bases at J, with 13 bases between. Germline V lookup: CDR1 LGHNA, CDR2 YNFKEQ. There are 16 residues in the CDR3.

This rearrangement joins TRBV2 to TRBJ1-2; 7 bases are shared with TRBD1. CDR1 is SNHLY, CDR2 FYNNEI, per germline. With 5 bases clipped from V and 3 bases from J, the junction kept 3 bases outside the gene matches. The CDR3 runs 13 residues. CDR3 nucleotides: TGTGCCAGCAGTTTTGGACAGGACTATGGCTACACCTTC. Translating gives CASSFGQDYGYTF. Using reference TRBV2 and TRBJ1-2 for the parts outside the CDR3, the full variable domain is EPEVTQTPSHQVTQMGQEVILRCVPISNHLYFYWYRQILGQKVEFLVSFYNNEISEKSEIFDDQFSVERPDGSNFTLKIRSTKLEDSAMYFCASSFGQDYGYTFGSGTRLTVV.

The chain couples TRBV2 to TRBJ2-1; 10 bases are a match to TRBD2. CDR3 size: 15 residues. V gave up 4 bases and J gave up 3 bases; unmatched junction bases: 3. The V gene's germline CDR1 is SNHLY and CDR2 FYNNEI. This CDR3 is CASSAGTSDYNEQFF. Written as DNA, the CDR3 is TGTGCCAGCAGTGCCGGGACTAGCGACTACAATGAGCAGTTCTTC.

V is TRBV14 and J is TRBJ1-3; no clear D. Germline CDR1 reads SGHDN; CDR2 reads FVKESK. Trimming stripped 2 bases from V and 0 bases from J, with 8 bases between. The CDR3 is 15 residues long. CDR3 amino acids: CASSQTGNSGNTIYF. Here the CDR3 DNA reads TGTGCCAGCAGCCAAACCGGGAACTCTGGAAACACCATATATTTT.

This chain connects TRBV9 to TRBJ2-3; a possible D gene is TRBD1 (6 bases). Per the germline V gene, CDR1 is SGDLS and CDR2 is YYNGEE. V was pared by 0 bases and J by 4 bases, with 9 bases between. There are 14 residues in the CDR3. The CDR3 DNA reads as TGTGCCAGCAGCGTAGTTGCAGGGGCAGATACGCAGTATTTT. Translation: CASSVVAGADTQYF.

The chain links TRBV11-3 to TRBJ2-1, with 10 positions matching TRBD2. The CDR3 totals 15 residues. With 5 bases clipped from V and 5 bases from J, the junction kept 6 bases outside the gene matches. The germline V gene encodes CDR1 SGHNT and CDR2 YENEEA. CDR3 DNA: TGTGCCAGCAGCCAGGGGACTAGCGAACACAATGAGCAGTTCTTC. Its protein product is CASSQGTSEHNEQFF.

In nucleotides, the CDR3 is TGTGCCAGCAGCTCAAGGGGGCGGAAGGCTGAAGCTTTCTTT. It specifies CASSSRGRKAEAFF. The chain is built from TRBV7-8 and TRBJ1-1; TRBD1 matches 7 bases. The junction had 8 bases not matched to a gene; V was cut back by 4 bases and J by 6 bases. The germline V gene has CDR1 SGHVS and CDR2 FQNEAQ. This CDR3 is 14 amino acids long.

CDR3 residues: CAWSVGTGYITF. The CDR3 DNA reads as TGTGCCTGGAGTGTAGGGACAGGGTATATAACCTTC. The V gene is TRBV30, the J gene TRBJ1-2, with 9 bases matching TRBD1. V trimming: 0 bases; J trimming: 14 bases; junction bases outside the gene matches: 7. The germline CDR1 and CDR2 sequences are GTSNPN and SVGIG (reference sequence). This CDR3 has 12 residues.

The CDR3 DNA sequence: TGTGCCAGCAGCTTAGGGGGCGGCTATGGCTACACCTTC. Translating gives CASSLGGGYGYTF. This chain uses TRBV7-2 with TRBJ1-2, with TRBD1 as a possible D gene (5 bases). The CDR3 is 13 residues long. V shed 1 base and J shed 4 bases, with 7 bases lying between them. Germline V gives CDR1 SGHTA, CDR2 FQGNSA. The full variable domain, rest sourced from reference TRBV7-2 and TRBJ1-2, is GAGVSQSPSNKVTEKGKDVELRCDPISGHTALYWYRQSLGQGLEFLIYFQGNSAPDKSGLPSDRFSAERTGGSVSTLTIQRTQQEDSAVYLCASSLGGGYGYTFGSGTRLTVV.

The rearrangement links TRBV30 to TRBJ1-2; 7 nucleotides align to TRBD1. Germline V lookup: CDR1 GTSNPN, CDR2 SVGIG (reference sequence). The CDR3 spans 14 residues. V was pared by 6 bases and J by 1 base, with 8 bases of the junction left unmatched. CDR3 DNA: TGTGCCTGCCCGCGCTACAGGGGTAACTATGGCTACACCTTC. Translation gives CACPRYRGNYGYTF.

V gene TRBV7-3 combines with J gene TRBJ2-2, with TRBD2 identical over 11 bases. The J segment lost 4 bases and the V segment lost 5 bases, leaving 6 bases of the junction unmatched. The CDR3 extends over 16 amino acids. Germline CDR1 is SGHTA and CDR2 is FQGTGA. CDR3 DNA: TGTGCCAGCAGCCTCATAGCGGGAGGGGGCACCGGGGAGCTGTTTTTT. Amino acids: CASSLIAGGGTGELFF.